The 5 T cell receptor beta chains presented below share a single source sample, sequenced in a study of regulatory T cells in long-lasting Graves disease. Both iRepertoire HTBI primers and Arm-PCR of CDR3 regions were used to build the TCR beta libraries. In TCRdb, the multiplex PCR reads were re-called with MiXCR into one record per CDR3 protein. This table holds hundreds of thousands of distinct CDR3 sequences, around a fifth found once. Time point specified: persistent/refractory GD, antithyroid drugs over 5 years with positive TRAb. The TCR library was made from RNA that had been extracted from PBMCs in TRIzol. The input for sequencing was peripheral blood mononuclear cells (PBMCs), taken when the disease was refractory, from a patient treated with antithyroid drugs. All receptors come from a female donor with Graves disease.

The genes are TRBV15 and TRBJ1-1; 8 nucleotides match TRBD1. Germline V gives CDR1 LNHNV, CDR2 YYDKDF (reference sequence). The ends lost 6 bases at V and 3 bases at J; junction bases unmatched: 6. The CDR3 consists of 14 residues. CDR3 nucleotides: TGTGCCACCAGGAAGACAGGGGCGGACACTGAAGCTTTCTTT. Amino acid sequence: CATRKTGADTEAFF.

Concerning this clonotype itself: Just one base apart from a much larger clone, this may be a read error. Written as DNA, the CDR3 is TGCAGCGTTGGACAGACCGGGACTAGCAGACTAAGGGACACCGGGGAGCTGTTTTTT. It encodes CSVGQTGTSRLRDTGELFF. The J gene is TRBJ2-2, the V gene TRBV29-1, with 9 nucleotides matching TRBD2. Germline V gene data show CDR1 as SQVTM and CDR2 as ANQGSEA. With V trimmed by 4 bases and J by 3 bases, 18 bases remained unmatched. CDR3 length: 19 residues.

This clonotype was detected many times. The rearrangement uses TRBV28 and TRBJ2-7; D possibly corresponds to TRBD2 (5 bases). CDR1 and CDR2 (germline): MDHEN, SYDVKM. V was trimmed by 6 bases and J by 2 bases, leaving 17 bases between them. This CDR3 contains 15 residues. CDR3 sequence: CASRGGLFLTYEQYF. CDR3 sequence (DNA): TGTGCCAGCAGAGGAGGACTTTTCCTCACCTACGAGCAGTACTTC.

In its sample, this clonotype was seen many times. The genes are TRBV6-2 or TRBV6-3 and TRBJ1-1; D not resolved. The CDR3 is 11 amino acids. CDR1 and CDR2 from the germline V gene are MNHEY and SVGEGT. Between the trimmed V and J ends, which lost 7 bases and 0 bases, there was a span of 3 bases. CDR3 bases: TGTGCCAGCAAAATGAACACTGAAGCTTTCTTT. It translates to CASKMNTEAFF.

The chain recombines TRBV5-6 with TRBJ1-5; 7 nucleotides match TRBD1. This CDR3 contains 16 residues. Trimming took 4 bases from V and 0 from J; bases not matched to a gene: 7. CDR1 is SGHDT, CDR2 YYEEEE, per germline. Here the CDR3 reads CASSIGGVDSNQPQHF. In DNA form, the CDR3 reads TGTGCCAGCAGCATAGGGGGCGTAGATAGCAATCAGCCCCAGCATTTT.